The next 5 T cell receptor beta chains were all read from a single sample in a study of blood T cell repertoires in COVID-19. Clones were sequenced by immunoSEQ multiplex PCR, and TCRdb holds only the in-frame ones, with some missing. The data hold hundreds of thousands of clones, with roughly four fifths observed a single time. Sequencing was carried out using PBMCs or T cells enriched from blood (not recorded which). The receptors originated from a woman aged 55-75 years who had recovered from COVID-19.

The rearrangement joins TRBV6-1 to TRBJ1-5; 8 nucleotides line up with TRBD1. The length of the CDR3 is 16 residues. The V gene's germline CDR1 is MNHNS and CDR2 SASEGT. Unmatched junction bases numbered 5, after V lost 4 bases and J lost 0 bases. Here the CDR3 DNA reads TGTGCCAGCAGTGTTGCGGACAGGGATAGCAATCAGCCCCAGCATTTT. It yields the protein CASSVADRDSNQPQHF.

The rearrangement joins TRBV19 to TRBJ2-3; TRBD2 aligns across 12 bases. The CDR3 runs to 16 residues. Per the germline V gene, CDR1 is LNHDA and CDR2 is SQIVND (reference sequence). With V trimmed by 4 bases and J by 2 bases, 4 bases remained unmatched. The CDR3, as DNA: TGTGCCAGTAGTAAGACTAGCGGGGGAGACACAGATACGCAGTATTTT. Encoded protein: CASSKTSGGDTDTQYF.

The J gene is TRBJ1-2, the V gene TRBV20-1, with no clear D. This CDR3 spans 11 amino acids. In germline, CDR1 is DFQATT, CDR2 SNEGSKA (reference sequence). Trimming stripped 3 bases from V and 8 bases from J, with 10 bases between. DNA of the CDR3: TGCAGTGCTAGGTCACAGCGGGGCTACACCTTC. This gives the protein CSARSQRGYTF.

The rearrangement links TRBV29-1 to TRBJ1-3; 9 bases align to TRBD1. In germline, CDR1 is SQVTM, CDR2 ANQGSEA. The CDR3 length is 13 residues. The V segment lost 4 bases and the J segment 4 bases; nucleotides outside the gene matches: 2. The CDR3 coding sequence is TGCAGCGTTGGGGGACAGGGAGGAAACACCATATATTTT. It translates to CSVGGQGGNTIYF.

A single count supports this clone. This chain connects TRBV19 to TRBJ2-5, with 7 bases lining up with TRBD2. Looked up from germline, CDR1 is LNHDA and CDR2 is SQIVND (reference sequence). Trimming removed 3 bases from V and 5 bases from J; junction bases left unmatched: 15. This CDR3 has 17 residues. CDR3 protein: CASSIRASGTPGETQYF. The CDR3 nucleotides are TGTGCCAGTAGTATTAGGGCTAGCGGAACCCCTGGGGAGACCCAGTACTTC.